Listed below are T cell receptor beta chains from one sample, sequenced in a study of cytomegalovirus exposure and HLA in healthy donors. Clones were sequenced by immunoSEQ multiplex PCR, and TCRdb holds only the in-frame ones, with some missing. The table records roughly 190,000 clones, around 86% of them present only once. Source material: PBMCs. The receptors stem from a woman aged 18-29 years in good health and CMV-seronegative. The CDR3 runs from the conserved cysteine through the conserved F or W. A D gene is named only where the DNA matches it firmly. Expanded clones get a size class; other rows say once, few or many, or leave the size out.

D gene	J gene	clone size	V gene	CDR3 protein	CDR3 DNA
TRBD1	TRBJ1-1	NA	TRBV7-9	CASSLASLGQVNTEAFF	TGTGCCAGCAGCTTAGCGAGTCTGGGACAGGTTAACACTGAAGCTTTCTTT
NA	TRBJ2-7	NA	TRBV7-9	CASSWRAYEQYF	TGTGCCAGCAGCTGGCGGGCCTACGAGCAGTACTTC
TRBD2	TRBJ2-5	NA	TRBV2	CASSFRRLAGGNVETQYF	TGTGCCAGCTCATTTCGGAGGCTAGCGGGGGGGAATGTGGAGACCCAGTACTTC
TRBD1	TRBJ2-7	NA	TRBV5-4	CASSQTGGSYEQYF	TGTGCCAGCAGCCAGACAGGGGGGTCCTACGAGCAGTACTTC
NA	TRBJ2-3	NA	TRBV2	CASSDQRKGTDTQYF	TGTGCCAGCAGTGACCAGCGCAAAGGCACAGATACGCAGTATTTT
TRBD1	TRBJ1-2	NA	TRBV19	CASSTPGQGRYGYTF	TGTGCCAGTAGTACACCGGGACAGGGTCGGTATGGCTACACCTTC
TRBD1	TRBJ1-1	NA	TRBV30	CAWRSQGVTEAFF	TGTGCCTGGCGATCACAGGGGGTTACTGAAGCTTTCTTT
TRBD1	TRBJ2-5	NA	TRBV5-1	CASSPGQGKETQYF	TGCGCCAGCAGCCCGGGACAGGGCAAAGAGACCCAGTACTTC
TRBD1	TRBJ2-7	few	TRBV5-6	CASSWDRRGSYEQYF	TGTGCCAGCAGCTGGGACAGAAGAGGCTCCTACGAGCAGTACTTC
NA	TRBJ2-2	NA	TRBV6-5	CASSYRGGELFF	TGTGCCAGCAGTTATCGGGGCGGGGAGCTGTTTTTT
NA	TRBJ1-5	NA	TRBV21-1	CASGTRDRDLHHSNQPQHF	TGTGCCAGCGGCACCCGGGACAGGGACCTCCATCATAGCAATCAGCCCCAGCATTTT
NA	TRBJ1-1	NA	TRBV27	CASSLQGAPEAFF	TGTGCCAGCAGTTTACAGGGTGCTCCTGAAGCTTTCTTT
NA	TRBJ2-3	NA	TRBV6-6	CASSYSGYTSTDTQYF	TGTGCCAGCAGTTACTCGGGCTACACGAGCACAGATACGCAGTATTTT
TRBD2	TRBJ2-1	NA	TRBV25-1	CATAPTSGPYYNEQFF	TGTGCTACAGCCCCAACTAGCGGCCCGTACTACAATGAGCAGTTCTTC
TRBD1	TRBJ1-1	NA	TRBV28	CASSKTSRGRTEAFF	TGTGCCAGCAGTAAGACCTCCAGGGGGCGTACTGAAGCTTTCTTT
TRBD2	TRBJ2-1	NA	TRBV18	CASSTGTSGGASPRQFF	TGTGCCAGCTCAACCGGGACTAGCGGGGGGGCCTCCCCGCGGCAGTTCTTC